The entry below describes one T cell receptor (beta chain). What it binds is not known. Germline CDR1 LGHNA, CDR2 YSLEER. Deletions cut 4 bases from V and 3 bases from J, with 12 bases between. The CDR3 length is 15 residues. The tumor samples were collected prior to definitive surgery or chemotherapy. Only in-frame clones appear in the TCRdb table, and some are missing; sequencing was by immunoSEQ multiplex PCR. The table has 4,500 or so clones, about four fifths seen once. These data are taken from a study of high-grade serous ovarian cancer treatment subgroups. Findings and caveats of the study: Repertoire analysis covered CDR3 alone, not CDR1 or CDR2.

This sequence was found in a human donor with high-grade serous ovarian cancer. The chain links TRBV4-3 to TRBJ1-4; tentative D call: TRBD1 (5 bases). The sample comprised tumor tissue. The CDR3 loop reads CASSRVETANEKLFF. Here the CDR3 DNA reads TGCGCCAGCAGCCGCGTTGAGACAGCTAATGAAAAACTGTTTTTT.